One and the same sample provided the 9 T cell receptor beta chains below, sequenced in a study of T cell repertoires in ileal Crohn's disease. Clones were sequenced by immunoSEQ multiplex PCR, and TCRdb holds only the in-frame ones, with some missing. The sample records some 16,000 clones, more than 85% being singletons. The time point here: inflamed ileum from the surgical specimen. The material sequenced was ileal tissue. The receptors were gathered from an adult with Crohn's disease.

This chain uses TRBV29-1 with TRBJ1-2; D might be TRBD1 (6 bases). This CDR3 is built from 12 residues. Germline assignment: CDR1 SQVTM and CDR2 ANQGSEA. V lost 3 bases to trimming and J lost 4 bases, with 9 bases between them. The CDR3 DNA follows: TGCAGCGTTGAGGGGGGCACCTATGGCTACACCTTC. It specifies CSVEGGTYGYTF.

This clone was found once. The chain recombines TRBV7-9 with TRBJ1-1; D gene unclear. V lost 5 bases and J lost 3, with 13 bases in between. The germline V gene encodes CDR1 SEHNR and CDR2 FQNEAQ (reference sequence). CDR3 length equals 14 residues. CDR3 bases: TGTGCCAGCAGCCGATTGGCCGGCTACACTGAAGCTTTCTTT. As protein: CASSRLAGYTEAFF.

The count of this clone is one. This chain connects TRBV4-2 to TRBJ1-4, with D possibly TRBD1 on 5 matching bases. The CDR3 is made up of 15 amino acids. CDR1 is LGHNA and CDR2 is YNFKEQ in the germline V gene. V lost 0 bases to trimming and J lost 8 bases, with 13 bases between them. CDR3 sequence reads: CASSQDLGAAEKLFF. The CDR3 DNA reads TGTGCCAGCAGCCAAGATTTAGGGGCCGCGGAAAAACTGTTTTTT.

V gene TRBV4-2 combines with J gene TRBJ2-3; 7 nucleotides align to TRBD1. The CDR3 sequence is 16 residues long. V gave up 1 base and J gave up 5 bases; unmatched junction bases: 9. Germline-derived CDR1 and CDR2 are LGHNA and YNFKEQ. The CDR3 is CASSQVDRVSKDTQYF. In nucleotides, the CDR3 is TGTGCCAGCAGCCAAGTTGACAGGGTTTCGAAAGATACGCAGTATTTT.

The rearrangement uses TRBV5-5 and TRBJ2-5, with D unclear. The CDR3 runs to 14 residues. Germline loops: CDR1 SGHKS, CDR2 YYEKEE (reference sequence). The V end was cut by 0 bases, the J end by 0 bases, with 6 bases between. CDR3 bases: TGTGCCAGCAGCTTGGCGGCTAACCAAGAGACCCAGTACTTC. Translated: CASSLAANQETQYF.

V usage is TRBV5-1 and J usage is TRBJ1-2, with a possible D match to TRBD1 (5 bases). Germline CDR1 is SGHRS and CDR2 is YFSETQ. V was cut by 2 bases and J by 1 base, with 9 bases left in between. The CDR3 length is 14 residues. CDR3 in DNA: TGCGCCAGCAGCTTATACGACAGTAACTATGGCTACACCTTC. This encodes CASSLYDSNYGYTF.

V is TRBV5-4 and J is TRBJ1-2, with a tentative D call TRBD1 (5 bases). Germline lookup yields CDR1 SGHNT and CDR2 YYREEE (reference sequence). The V end lost 2 bases, the J end lost 5 bases, and 16 bases lay between the germline ends. This CDR3 has 15 residues. CDR3: CASSFYGGLVYGYTF. The CDR3 nucleotides read TGTGCCAGCAGCTTCTACGGGGGGTTAGTATATGGCTACACCTTC.

This clone has only one observation. This sequence joins TRBV28 and TRBJ2-7; maybe TRBD1 (5 bases). The CDR3 has 13 amino acids. CDR1 and CDR2 (germline): MDHEN, SYDVKM. Trimming stripped 3 bases from V and 8 bases from J, with 14 bases between. CDR3 DNA sequence: TGTGCCAGCAGTTTCGACAGACTCCGGCAGCAGTACTTC. It encodes CASSFDRLRQQYF.

V is TRBV29-1 and J is TRBJ1-5; TRBD1 aligns across 9 bases. Unmatched junction bases numbered 6, after V lost 4 bases and J lost 5 bases. The CDR3 extends over 14 amino acids. Germline CDR1 is SQVTM and CDR2 is ANQGSEA. The CDR3 nucleotides are TGCAGCGTTGCATGGACAGGGGCAGATCAGCCCCAGCATTTT. Translated, it gives CSVAWTGADQPQHF.